This T cell receptor (beta chain) was recovered during a study of OX40 agonist ivuxolimab in advanced cancers. Turning to the study itself: Three partial responders included one hepatocellular carcinoma patient and two cutaneous melanoma patients.

Clones were read by immunoSEQ multiplex PCR, and TCRdb kept only the in-frame ones, dropping some. The sample shows about 98,000 clones, roughly 93% of them seen only once. V lost 4 bases and J lost 6, with 17 bases in between. The CDR3 runs to 15 residues. Germline values: CDR1 SGHRS, CDR2 YFSETQ. The receptor's source is an adult with an advanced solid tumor such as melanoma, head and neck, liver or kidney cancer. J is TRBJ2-1 and V is TRBV5-1; the D is unclear. The sample was CD4+ or CD8+ T cells sorted from blood, taken in a trial of the OX40 agonist ivuxolimab. CDR3 in DNA: TGCGCCAGCAGCCCCTTCGGGCAGGCCCCCAATGAGCAGTTCTTC. Translating gives CASSPFGQAPNEQFF.